This T cell receptor (beta chain) was documented in a study of cytomegalovirus exposure and HLA in healthy donors. Both 60 Vbeta primers and 13 Jbeta primers went into the PCR. Clones were read by immunoSEQ multiplex PCR, and TCRdb kept only the in-frame ones, dropping some. The sample consists of roughly 120,000 clones, 81% of them appearing once. Germline CDR1 GTSNPN, CDR2 SVGIG (reference sequence). The CDR3 is 13 amino acids. V was pared by 4 bases and J by 7 bases, with 4 bases of the junction left unmatched. Sequencing used PBMCs. This chain uses TRBV30 with TRBJ2-2; 9 positions agree with TRBD2. The sequence derives from a woman aged 25 to 39 in good health and CMV-seronegative. The CDR3 sequence: CAWTGTSLGELFF. Here the CDR3 DNA reads TGTGCCTGGACGGGGACTAGCCTCGGGGAGCTGTTTTTT.